The rows below give T cell receptor beta chains drawn from one sample of a study of Japanese encephalitis immunity and Zika vaccine responses. One entry per CDR3 protein results from TCRdb running MiXCR on the 5' RACE reads. Of approximately 300 distinct CDR3 sequences listed, around 2.5% are singletons. The source material was antigen-activated CD4+ T cells from blood, cultured, sampled during a Zika inactivated vaccine study. The receptors were gathered from an adult man who received an inactivated Zika virus vaccine. CDR3s include the opening cysteine and the closing phenylalanine or tryptophan. The order of the fields is V gene, D gene, clone size, J gene, CDR3 protein, CDR3 DNA. D genes are given only for firm matches. Clone size is given for some rows only: seen once, a few or many times, or a class if the clone is expanded.

>TRBV4-3|-|medium-sized|TRBJ2-2
CASSQEGGYLLGELFF
TGCGCCAGCAGCCAAGAGGGAGGTTATCTTCTCGGGGAGCTGTTTTTT
>TRBV12-3/TRBV12-4|-|-|TRBJ2-3
CASSFYTDTQYF
TGTGCCAGCAGTTTTTACACAGATACGCAGTATTTT
>TRBV6-2/TRBV6-3|-|large|TRBJ2-6
CASSRDTSSGANVLTF
TGTGCCAGCAGCCGGGACACAAGCTCTGGGGCCAACGTCCTGACTTTC
>TRBV7-2|-|medium-sized|TRBJ2-2
CASSPQRPMAGELFF
TGTGCCAGCAGCCCCCAGAGGCCCATGGCAGGGGAGCTGTTTTTT
>TRBV4-3|-|hyperexpanded|TRBJ1-2
CASSQDRAYNYGYTF
TGCGCCAGCAGCCAAGATAGGGCTTATAACTATGGCTACACCTTC
>TRBV6-6|-|large|TRBJ1-2
CASNQFGGYTF
TGTGCCAGCAACCAGTTCGGTGGCTACACCTTC
>TRBV6-2/TRBV6-3|-|hyperexpanded|TRBJ1-1
CASNTGMNTEAFF
TGTGCCAGCAACACAGGCATGAACACTGAAGCTTTCTTT
>TRBV7-2|TRBD2|hyperexpanded|TRBJ2-5
CASSTRLAGGQETQYF
TGTGCCAGCAGCACCAGACTAGCGGGGGGCCAAGAGACCCAGTACTTC
>TRBV4-3|-|large|TRBJ1-1
CASSRDTPGGHTEAFF
TGCGCCAGCAGCCGGGATACCCCCGGCGGGCACACTGAAGCTTTCTTT
>TRBV11-2|TRBD1|few|TRBJ2-7
CASSQTSTGIRSYEQYF
TGTGCCAGCAGCCAGACGTCGACAGGGATACGTTCCTACGAGCAGTACTTC
>TRBV12-3/TRBV12-4|TRBD2|hyperexpanded|TRBJ2-5
CASRRGEETQYF
TGTGCCAGCAGGCGGGGGGAAGAGACCCAGTACTTC
>TRBV20-1|-|medium-sized|TRBJ2-7
CSARSSYEQYF
TGCAGTGCTAGAAGCTCCTACGAGCAGTACTTC
>TRBV7-2|TRBD2|hyperexpanded|TRBJ2-7
CASSLAGTSAGEQYF
TGTGCCAGCAGCTTAGCCGGGACTAGCGCCGGCGAGCAGTACTTC
>TRBV5-1|-|medium-sized|TRBJ2-1
CASSFSPRVPANEQFF
TGCGCCAGCAGCTTCTCCCCCCGGGTCCCGGCGAATGAGCAGTTCTTC
>TRBV27|-|hyperexpanded|TRBJ2-5
CASSTRWVGETQYF
TGTGCCAGCAGTACCCGCTGGGTAGGAGAGACCCAGTACTTC
>TRBV12-3/TRBV12-4|-|large|TRBJ2-3
CASSLRAWGRDTQYF
TGTGCCAGCAGTTTAAGGGCATGGGGCAGGGATACGCAGTATTTT
>TRBV11-2|TRBD2|large|TRBJ2-2
CASSLEAGGIGELFF
TGTGCCAGCAGCTTAGAAGCGGGGGGAATCGGGGAGCTGTTTTTT
>TRBV6-2/TRBV6-3|-|medium-sized|TRBJ2-3
CASSYSASSRSTDTQYF
TGTGCCAGCAGTTACTCGGCGTCTAGCCGAAGCACAGATACGCAGTATTTT
>TRBV13|-|medium-sized|TRBJ2-1
CASSSPESYSQFF
TGTGCCAGCAGCTCCCCAGAGAGTTATTCTCAGTTCTTC
>TRBV7-2|-|large|TRBJ2-2
CASSSFRLANTGELFF
TGTGCCAGCAGCTCCTTCCGGCTGGCTAACACCGGGGAGCTGTTTTTT
>TRBV7-8|TRBD1|large|TRBJ1-4
CASSYGTVNEKLFF
TGTGCCAGCAGCTACGGGACAGTTAATGAAAAACTGTTTTTT
>TRBV12-3/TRBV12-4|-|medium-sized|TRBJ1-1
CASTWGGRAFF
TGTGCCAGCACCTGGGGGGGTAGGGCTTTCTTT